This TCR beta chain was sequenced in a study of shared clonotypes between healthy human individuals. Comments on this clone: The antigen remains unidentified.

CDR3 length: 15 amino acids. V lost 5 bases, J lost 1 base, and 5 bases stayed unmatched. Looked up from germline, CDR1 is MDHEN and CDR2 is SYDVKM. Naive CD8 cells were CD45RO-negative, positively selected for CCR7, excluding terminally differentiated effector memory CD45RA+ cells. Only Caucasian adults living in Nashville, Tennessee made up the donor group. The repertoire was sequenced with immunoSEQ multiplex PCR; TCRdb's copy has only in-frame clones and lacks some. The sample includes just over 2,000,000 clones, roughly 95% of them seen just once. Overall study findings and caveats: Among non-shared clonotypes, generation probabilities were lower than among those shared by all four donors.

Sequencing was carried out using naive CD8+ T cells sorted from blood. This rearrangement joins TRBV28 to TRBJ1-2, with 9 bases aligning to TRBD1. The source of this sequence is a man aged 18 to 29 in good health. CDR3 DNA: TGTGCCAGCAGTCGCGAGACAGGGGGTAACTATGGCTACACCTTC. This sequence encodes CASSRETGGNYGYTF.